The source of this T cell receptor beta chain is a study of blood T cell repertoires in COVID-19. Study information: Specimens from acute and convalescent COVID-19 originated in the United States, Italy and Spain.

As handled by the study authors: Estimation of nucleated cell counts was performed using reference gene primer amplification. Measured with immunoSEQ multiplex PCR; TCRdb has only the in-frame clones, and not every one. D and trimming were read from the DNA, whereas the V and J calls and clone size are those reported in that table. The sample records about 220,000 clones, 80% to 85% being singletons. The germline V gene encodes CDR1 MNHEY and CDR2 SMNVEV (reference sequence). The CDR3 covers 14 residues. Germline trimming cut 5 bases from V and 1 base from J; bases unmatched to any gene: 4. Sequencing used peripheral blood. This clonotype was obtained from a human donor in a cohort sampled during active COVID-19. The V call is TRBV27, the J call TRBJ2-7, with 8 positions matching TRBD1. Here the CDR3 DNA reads TGTGCCAGCAGTGGACAGGGAATTTCCTACGAGCAGTACTTC. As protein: CASSGQGISYEQYF.